Below, 27 T cell receptor beta chains from the same sample are listed, as sequenced in a study of CD8 T cells in ankylosing spondylitis. Whole-study results and caveats: Apparently characteristic of ankylosing spondylitis blood was a TCR beta motif (eight highly homologous variants).

Antigen specificity for these receptors is unknown. A single record per CDR3 protein comes from TCRdb applying MiXCR to the 5' RACE reads. The table lists almost 400,000 distinct CDR3 sequences, about a fifth of them singletons. Input material: blood, either unsorted or a sorted T cell fraction (not recorded which). The receptors originated from a male donor with ankylosing spondylitis.

The V gene is TRBV20-1, the J gene TRBJ2-1; D gene unclear. V was pared by 3 bases and J by 7 bases, with 7 bases between. This CDR3 has 11 amino acids. CDR1 is DFQATT, CDR2 SNEGSKA, per germline (reference sequence). In nucleotides, the CDR3 is TGCAGTGCTAGTGGGGAAAATGAGCAGTTCTTC. It encodes CSASGENEQFF.

This clonotype turned up a few times. The chain recombines TRBV12-3 or TRBV12-4 with TRBJ2-3; D is possibly TRBD2 (5 bases). This CDR3 is 17 amino acids long. The V gene lost 5 bases and the J gene lost 2 bases, with 20 bases spanning the gap. CDR3: CASSLTFRASYTDTQYF. CDR3 sequence (DNA): TGTGCCAGCAGTCTCACGTTTCGGGCTAGCTACACAGATACGCAGTATTTT.

The chain employs TRBV5-1 and TRBJ2-3, with D perhaps being TRBD1 or TRBD2 (5 bases each). Germline CDR1 and CDR2: SGHRS and YFSETQ. The CDR3 is made up of 18 amino acids. The V and J ends lost 0 bases and 0 bases respectively, with 17 bases between them. Here the CDR3 reads CASSLALGARLSTDTQYF. In nucleotides, the CDR3 is TGCGCCAGCAGCTTGGCCCTCGGGGCCCGACTTAGCACAGATACGCAGTATTTT.

The chain has TRBV20-1 and TRBJ2-3; D might be TRBD1 or TRBD2, each matching 7 bases. The CDR3 is 14 amino acids. Germline CDR1 reads DFQATT; CDR2 reads SNEGSKA (reference sequence). V shed 6 bases and J shed 2 bases, with 15 bases lying between them. In DNA, the CDR3 is TGCAGTGCCATGGGACAGCGGGACACAGATACGCAGTATTTT. Amino acids: CSAMGQRDTDTQYF.

The rearrangement links TRBV27 to TRBJ2-7, with D possibly TRBD2 on 5 matching bases. V was pared by 3 bases and J by 7 bases, with 13 bases between. The CDR3 spans 13 residues. Germline CDR1 reads MNHEY; CDR2 reads SMNVEV (reference sequence). CDR3 protein: CASSLRVSLEQYF. The CDR3 region has the DNA TGTGCCAGCAGTTTGCGGGTGTCTCTAGAGCAGTACTTC.

The chain couples TRBV15 to TRBJ2-7, with D perhaps TRBD1 (5 bases). Germline V lookup: CDR1 LNHNV, CDR2 YYDKDF (reference sequence). V was cut by 9 bases and J by 1 base, with 16 bases left in between. The CDR3 contains 14 residues. In DNA, the CDR3 is TGTGCCACGAGTGGACACACCTTTTCCTACGAGCAGTACTTC. As protein: CATSGHTFSYEQYF.

This clonotype came up a few times. The rearrangement joins TRBV20-1 to TRBJ2-1, with 7 bases aligning to TRBD2. The CDR3 is 13 residues long. CDR1 and CDR2 (germline): DFQATT, SNEGSKA (reference sequence). The V segment lost 7 bases and the J segment 6 bases; nucleotides outside the gene matches: 9. The CDR3 sequence: CSVPGLLLNEQFF. Here the CDR3 DNA reads TGCAGTGTTCCGGGACTACTGCTCAATGAGCAGTTCTTC.

J is TRBJ2-5 and V is TRBV25-1, with TRBD1 matching 10 bases. V shed 6 bases and J 4 bases; nucleotides not matched to a gene: 2. CDR1 is MGHDK, CDR2 SYGVNS, per germline. There are 13 residues in the CDR3. CDR3 region: CASSDRGRETQYF. The DNA of the CDR3 is TGTGCCAGCAGCGACAGGGGGCGAGAGACCCAGTACTTC.

This clonotype was seen ten or more times. The CDR3 nucleotides read TGTGCCAGCAGCCAAGGAGCCAGCGGGAGCACCGGGGAGCTGTTTTTT. This translates into CASSQGASGSTGELFF. The V gene is TRBV3-1, the J gene TRBJ2-2; 8 positions agree with TRBD2. The germline V gene has CDR1 LGHDT and CDR2 YNNKEL (reference sequence). CDR3 size: 16 residues. Unmatched junction bases numbered 5, after V lost 1 base and J lost 4 bases.

The chain carries TRBV4-1 and TRBJ2-1; 7 bases are a match to TRBD2. Trimming removed 2 bases from V and 6 bases from J; junction bases left unmatched: 10. CDR3 length equals 16 residues. Germline CDR1 and CDR2: MGHRA and YSYEKL. Here the CDR3 DNA reads TGCGCCAGCAGCCAACGAGCGGGACCATTCCCCAATGAGCAGTTCTTC. Translation gives CASSQRAGPFPNEQFF.

This chain uses TRBV7-9 with TRBJ2-7; 10 bases line up with TRBD1. J gave up 3 bases and V 5 bases, and 7 bases lay outside the gene matches. The CDR3 is 15 amino acids. CDR1 and CDR2 (germline): SEHNR, FQNEAQ (reference sequence). In DNA form, the CDR3 reads TGTGCCAGCAGCCCCCTAGGGACAGGGGACTACGAGCAGTACTTC. It specifies CASSPLGTGDYEQYF.

This clonotype has more than one count but fewer than ten. The rearrangement joins TRBV5-1 to TRBJ1-3; 7 nucleotides align to TRBD1. Germline assignment: CDR1 SGHRS and CDR2 YFSETQ. CDR3 length: 14 residues. V gave up 4 bases and J gave up 3 bases; unmatched junction bases: 4. The CDR3 DNA sequence: TGCGCCAGCAGCCCGGGGACAGTTGGAAACACCATATATTTT. Protein sequence: CASSPGTVGNTIYF.

Points on this clonotype: The conserved final phenylalanine or tryptophan is absent from the CDR3, which likely points to a read error. The chain combines TRBV11-3 with TRBJ2-1, with D possibly TRBD2 on 6 matching bases. The ends were cut back, 2 bases at V and 1 base at J, with 9 bases in the middle. Germline V gene sequence: CDR1 SGHNT, CDR2 YENEEA. The length of the CDR3 is 15 residues. In DNA, the CDR3 is TGTGCCAGCAGCTTATCGCGGGGATCCTACAATGAGCAGTTCCTC. Amino acid sequence: CASSLSRGSYNEQFL.

The chain couples TRBV9 to TRBJ1-2, with TRBD1 as a possible D gene (6 bases). V lost 4 bases to trimming and J lost 5 bases, with 12 bases between them. The CDR3 runs to 13 residues. Looked up from germline, CDR1 is SGDLS and CDR2 is YYNGEE. In DNA form, the CDR3 reads TGTGCCAGCAGCTTCAGGACAGCGTATGGCTACACCTTC. Its translation is CASSFRTAYGYTF.

This chain links TRBV3-1 with TRBJ1-2; D gene ambiguous. The CDR3 spans 14 residues. The germline V and J ends were trimmed by 8 bases and 4 bases, with 17 bases remaining between them. The germline V gene encodes CDR1 LGHDT and CDR2 YNNKEL (reference sequence). CDR3 residues: CASRQRLAGYGYTF. The CDR3 DNA reads as TGTGCCAGCCGACAACGTCTTGCGGGCTATGGCTACACCTTC.

The chain is built from TRBV5-1 and TRBJ2-7; 8 bases match TRBD1. Losses at the gene ends were 2 bases for V and 6 bases for J; bases not matched to a gene: 7. Germline assignment: CDR1 SGHRS and CDR2 YFSETQ. The CDR3 covers 14 residues. The CDR3 loop is CASSFRGQDGEQYF. The CDR3 nucleotides are TGCGCCAGCAGCTTCAGGGGGCAGGATGGCGAGCAGTACTTC.

This chain links TRBV15 with TRBJ2-3; D perhaps matches TRBD1 (6 bases). Trimming removed 0 bases at V and 0 bases at J, with 10 bases between. The CDR3 length is 16 residues. The V gene's germline CDR1 is LNHNV and CDR2 YYDKDF (reference sequence). CDR3 DNA: TGTGCCACCAGCAGAGATTGGGGGCCTAGCACAGATACGCAGTATTTT. It specifies CATSRDWGPSTDTQYF.

This clonotype appeared a few times. The chain recombines TRBV18 with TRBJ1-1; D unresolved. This CDR3 is 13 amino acids long. The germline V and J ends were trimmed by 3 bases and 4 bases, with 9 bases remaining between them. The germline CDR1 and CDR2 sequences are KGHSH and LQKENI. CDR3 nucleotide sequence: TGTGCCAGCTCACCCCAGTCAGGCACTGAAGCTTTCTTT. Translation: CASSPQSGTEAFF. The complete variable domain, with remaining parts taken from reference TRBV18 and TRBJ1-1, reads NAGVMQNPRHLVRRRGQEARLRCSPMKGHSHVYWYRQLPEEGLKFMVYLQKENIIDESGMPKERFSAEFPKEGPSILRIQQVVRGDSAAYFCASSPQSGTEAFFGQGTRLTVV.

This clonotype occurred a few times. The gene calls are TRBV27 and TRBJ2-1; 9 positions match TRBD2. After removal of 8 bases from V and 9 bases from J, the junction contained 8 bases not matched to a gene. Per germline, CDR1 MNHEY and CDR2 SMNVEV (reference sequence). CDR3 length: 13 residues. DNA of the CDR3: TGTGCCAGCGGTCGGGCGGGAGGGTTTGAGCAGTTCTTC. This codes for CASGRAGGFEQFF.

This clonotype has ten or more counts. This chain links TRBV29-1 with TRBJ2-1, with D perhaps matching TRBD1 (6 bases). Deletions cut 3 bases from V and 2 bases from J, with 11 bases between. The CDR3 extends over 14 amino acids. Germline CDR1 reads SQVTM; CDR2 reads ANQGSEA. The CDR3 sequence is CSVDVQGPYNEQFF. DNA of the CDR3: TGCAGCGTTGACGTACAGGGACCCTACAATGAGCAGTTCTTC.

The chain carries TRBV20-1 and TRBJ1-1; D ambiguous. Germline-derived CDR1 and CDR2 are DFQATT and SNEGSKA (reference sequence). Trimming shortened V by 8 bases and J by 1 base, and 11 bases separated the two germline ends. The CDR3 contains 12 residues. The CDR3 loop is CSSFRQNTEAFF. The CDR3 nucleotides read TGCAGTTCTTTCCGGCAGAACACTGAAGCTTTCTTT.

V and J are TRBV5-1 and TRBJ2-1; 12 bases agree with TRBD1. Per the germline V gene, CDR1 is SGHRS and CDR2 is YFSETQ. With 4 bases clipped from V and 1 base from J, the junction kept 6 bases outside the gene matches. The CDR3 runs to 17 residues. CDR3 sequence: CASSGGTGGKSYNEQFF. In DNA, the CDR3 is TGCGCCAGCAGCGGCGGGACAGGGGGCAAGTCCTACAATGAGCAGTTCTTC.

The J gene is TRBJ2-7, the V gene TRBV20-1, with 7 bases fitting TRBD2. V was pared by 6 bases and J by 4 bases, with 6 bases of the junction left unmatched. Germline CDR1 reads DFQATT; CDR2 reads SNEGSKA (reference sequence). This CDR3 has 12 amino acids. The CDR3 sequence is CSATTSRYEQYF. The CDR3 DNA sequence: TGCAGTGCCACGACTAGCAGGTACGAGCAGTACTTC.

This chain uses TRBV30 with TRBJ2-7, with TRBD1 identical over 10 bases. This CDR3 has 13 residues. The V segment lost 8 bases and the J segment 3 bases; nucleotides outside the gene matches: 7. Germline loops: CDR1 GTSNPN, CDR2 SVGIG (reference sequence). The DNA for the CDR3 is TGTGCCGCCAAGGGGACAGGGGACTACGAGCAGTACTTC. Translating gives CAAKGTGDYEQYF.

This clonotype was seen at least ten times. The genes are TRBV29-1 and TRBJ2-1; D is uncertain. The CDR3 has 14 residues. Trimming took 4 bases from V and 6 from J, leaving 16 bases between them. Per the germline V gene, CDR1 is SQVTM and CDR2 is ANQGSEA. CDR3 loop: CSVVRLFSLNEQFF. In DNA form, the CDR3 reads TGCAGCGTTGTAAGGCTTTTCTCCCTCAATGAGCAGTTCTTC.

The sample holds many counts of this clonotype. J is TRBJ2-3 and V is TRBV5-1, with D perhaps TRBD2 (5 bases). Germline V CDR1 and CDR2: SGHRS, YFSETQ. The CDR3 has 14 amino acids. V was cut by 10 bases and J by 2 bases, with 17 bases left in between. DNA of the CDR3: TGCGCCCGAACCTCGGAGGTGGACACAGATACGCAGTATTTT. It is translated as CARTSEVDTDTQYF.

The chain has TRBV6-4 and TRBJ2-2; TRBD2 is a possible D gene (5 bases). The CDR3 totals 15 residues. Germline CDR1 MRHNA, CDR2 SNTAGT. V lost 7 bases to trimming and J lost 4 bases, with 16 bases between them. The CDR3 reads CASKRENLPTGELFF. The CDR3 nucleotides are TGTGCCAGCAAGAGGGAAAACCTGCCCACCGGGGAGCTGTTTTTT.